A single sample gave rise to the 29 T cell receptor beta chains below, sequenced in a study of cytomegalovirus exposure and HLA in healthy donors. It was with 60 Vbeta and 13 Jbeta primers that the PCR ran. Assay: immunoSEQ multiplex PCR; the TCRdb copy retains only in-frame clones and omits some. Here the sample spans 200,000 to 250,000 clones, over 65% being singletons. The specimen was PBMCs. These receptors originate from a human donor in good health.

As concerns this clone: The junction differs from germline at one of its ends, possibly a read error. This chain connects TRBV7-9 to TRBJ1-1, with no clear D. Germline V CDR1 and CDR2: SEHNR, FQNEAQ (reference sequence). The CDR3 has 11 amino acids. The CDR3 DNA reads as TGTTCCAGCAATCTATACACTGAAGCTTTCTTT. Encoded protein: CSSNLYTEAFF. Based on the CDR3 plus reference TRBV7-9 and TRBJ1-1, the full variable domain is DTGVSQNPRHKITKRGQNVTFRCDPISEHNRLYWYRQTLGQGPEFLTYFQNEAQLEKSRLLSDRFSAERPKGSFSTLEIQRTEQGDSAMYLCSSNLYTEAFFGQGTRLTVV.

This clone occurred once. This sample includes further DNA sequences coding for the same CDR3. CDR3 bases: TGCGCCAGCAGCTTGGGTACGAGCTCCTACGAGCAGTACTTC. Protein: CASSLGTSSYEQYF. V and J are TRBV5-1 and TRBJ2-7; D is uncertain. This CDR3 has 14 residues. Deletions cut 0 bases from V and 0 bases from J, with 7 bases between. Germline V gene data show CDR1 as SGHRS and CDR2 as YFSETQ.

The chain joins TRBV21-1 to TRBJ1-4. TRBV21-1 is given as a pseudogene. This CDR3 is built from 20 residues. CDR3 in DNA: TGTGCCAGCAGCAAGCGGGTAAGCATTACTCCGCTTGCAACTAATGAAAAACTGTTTTTT. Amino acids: CASSKRVSITPLATNEKLFF.

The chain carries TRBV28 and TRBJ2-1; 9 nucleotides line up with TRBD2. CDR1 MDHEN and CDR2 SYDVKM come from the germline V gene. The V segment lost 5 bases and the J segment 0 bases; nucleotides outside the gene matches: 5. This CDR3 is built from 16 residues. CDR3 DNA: TGTGCCAGCAGTGCGTTTAGCGGGAGCTCCTACAATGAGCAGTTCTTC. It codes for CASSAFSGSSYNEQFF.

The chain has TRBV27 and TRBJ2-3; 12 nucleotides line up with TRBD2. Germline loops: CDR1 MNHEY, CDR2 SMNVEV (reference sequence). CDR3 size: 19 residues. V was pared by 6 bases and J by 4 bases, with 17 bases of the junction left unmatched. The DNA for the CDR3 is TGTGCCAGCAGCCCCTTTAGGACTAGCGGGACTCTGGGGCCAGATACGCAGTATTTT. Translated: CASSPFRTSGTLGPDTQYF.

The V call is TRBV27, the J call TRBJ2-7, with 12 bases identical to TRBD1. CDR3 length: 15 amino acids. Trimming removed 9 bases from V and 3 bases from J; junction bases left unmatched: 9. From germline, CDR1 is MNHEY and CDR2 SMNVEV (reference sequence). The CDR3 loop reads CASGTGGIVIYEQYF. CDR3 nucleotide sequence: TGTGCCAGTGGGACAGGGGGCATTGTCATCTACGAGCAGTACTTC.

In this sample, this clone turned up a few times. The CDR3 protein is CASSDSYYTF. CDR3 DNA sequence: TGTGCCAGCAGTGACTCTTACTACACCTTC. The V gene is TRBV6-4, the J gene TRBJ1-2; D unresolved. The CDR3 runs 10 residues. Per the germline V gene, CDR1 is MRHNA and CDR2 is SNTAGT. Trimming pared 0 bases from V and 10 bases from J, leaving 3 bases between.

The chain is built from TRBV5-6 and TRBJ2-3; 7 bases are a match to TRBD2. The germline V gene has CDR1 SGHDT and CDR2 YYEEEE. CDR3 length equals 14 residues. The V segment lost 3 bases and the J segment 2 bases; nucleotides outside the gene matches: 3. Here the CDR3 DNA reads TGTGCCAGCAGCTGGGAGGGTAACACAGATACGCAGTATTTT. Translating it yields CASSWEGNTDTQYF.

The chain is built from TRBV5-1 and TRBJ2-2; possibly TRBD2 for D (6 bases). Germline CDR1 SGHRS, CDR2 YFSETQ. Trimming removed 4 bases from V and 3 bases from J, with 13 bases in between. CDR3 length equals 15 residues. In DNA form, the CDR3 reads TGCGCCAGCAGCCCGCGGGGTGGGGACACCGGGGAGCTGTTTTTT. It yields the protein CASSPRGGDTGELFF.

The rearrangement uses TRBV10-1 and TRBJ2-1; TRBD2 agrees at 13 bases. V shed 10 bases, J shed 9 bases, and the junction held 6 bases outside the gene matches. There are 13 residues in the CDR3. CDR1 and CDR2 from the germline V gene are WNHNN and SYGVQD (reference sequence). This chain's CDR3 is CATGLAGEVEQFF. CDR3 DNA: TGCGCCACCGGACTAGCGGGAGAGGTTGAGCAGTTCTTC.

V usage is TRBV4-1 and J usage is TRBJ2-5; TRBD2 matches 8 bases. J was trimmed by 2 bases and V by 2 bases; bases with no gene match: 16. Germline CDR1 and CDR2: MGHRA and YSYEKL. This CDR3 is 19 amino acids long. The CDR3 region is CASSQQGNMVGGVQETQYF. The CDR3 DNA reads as TGCGCCAGCAGCCAACAAGGCAATATGGTCGGGGGGGTTCAAGAGACCCAGTACTTC.

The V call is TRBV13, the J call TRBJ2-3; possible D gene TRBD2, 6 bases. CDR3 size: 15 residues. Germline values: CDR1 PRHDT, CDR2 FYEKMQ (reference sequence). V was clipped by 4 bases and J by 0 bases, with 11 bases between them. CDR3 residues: CASSSRETSTDTQYF. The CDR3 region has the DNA TGTGCCAGCAGCTCCCGGGAGACCAGCACAGATACGCAGTATTTT.

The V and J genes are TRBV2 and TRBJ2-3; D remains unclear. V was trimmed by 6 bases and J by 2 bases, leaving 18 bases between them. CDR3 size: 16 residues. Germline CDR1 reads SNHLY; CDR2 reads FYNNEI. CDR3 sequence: CASRATTGSFTDTQYF. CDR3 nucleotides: TGTGCCAGCAGAGCCACGACGGGTAGTTTCACAGATACGCAGTATTTT.

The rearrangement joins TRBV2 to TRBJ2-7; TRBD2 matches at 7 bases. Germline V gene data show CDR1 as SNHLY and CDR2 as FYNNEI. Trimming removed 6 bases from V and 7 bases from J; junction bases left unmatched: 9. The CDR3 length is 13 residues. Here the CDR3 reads CASRTRAGEEQYF. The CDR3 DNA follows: TGTGCCAGCAGGACGAGGGCGGGAGAGGAGCAGTACTTC.

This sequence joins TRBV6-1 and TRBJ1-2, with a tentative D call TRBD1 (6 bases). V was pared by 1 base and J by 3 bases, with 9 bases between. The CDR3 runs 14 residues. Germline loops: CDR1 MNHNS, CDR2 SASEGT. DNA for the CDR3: TGTGCCAGCAGTGAAGAAAGGGGGTACTATGGCTACACCTTC. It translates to CASSEERGYYGYTF.

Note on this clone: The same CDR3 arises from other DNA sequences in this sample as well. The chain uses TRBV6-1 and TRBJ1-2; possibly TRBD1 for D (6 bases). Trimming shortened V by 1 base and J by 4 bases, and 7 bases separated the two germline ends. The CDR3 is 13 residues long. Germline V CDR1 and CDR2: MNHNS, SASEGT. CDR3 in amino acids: CASSEGRGYGYTF. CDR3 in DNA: TGTGCCAGCAGTGAAGGCAGGGGCTATGGCTACACCTTC.

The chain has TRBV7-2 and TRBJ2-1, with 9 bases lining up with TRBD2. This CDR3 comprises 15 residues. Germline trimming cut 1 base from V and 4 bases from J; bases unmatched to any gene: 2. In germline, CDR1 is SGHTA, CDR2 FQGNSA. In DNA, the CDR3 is TGTGCCAGCAGCTTAGTTGCGGGGGGGTACAATGAGCAGTTCTTC. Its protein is CASSLVAGGYNEQFF.

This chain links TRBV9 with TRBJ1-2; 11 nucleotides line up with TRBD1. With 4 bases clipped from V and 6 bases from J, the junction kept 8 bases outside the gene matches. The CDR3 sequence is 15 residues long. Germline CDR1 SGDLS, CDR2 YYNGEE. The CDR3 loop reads CASSPRTGGGHGYTF. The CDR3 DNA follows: TGTGCCAGCAGCCCCAGGACAGGGGGCGGGCATGGCTACACCTTC.

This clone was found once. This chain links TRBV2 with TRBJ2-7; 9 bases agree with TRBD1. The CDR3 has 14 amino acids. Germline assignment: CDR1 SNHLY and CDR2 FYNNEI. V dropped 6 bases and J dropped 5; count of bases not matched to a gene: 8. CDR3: CASSDPGQGHEQYF. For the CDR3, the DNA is TGTGCCAGCAGCGATCCGGGACAGGGTCACGAGCAGTACTTC.

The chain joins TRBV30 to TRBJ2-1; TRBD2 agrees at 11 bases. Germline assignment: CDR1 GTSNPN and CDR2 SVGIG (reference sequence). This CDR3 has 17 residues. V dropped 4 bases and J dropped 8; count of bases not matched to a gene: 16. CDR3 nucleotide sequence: TGTGCCTGGAACGTAGCGGGAGGGAGAATGTGGCAGGATGAGCAGTTCTTC. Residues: CAWNVAGGRMWQDEQFF.

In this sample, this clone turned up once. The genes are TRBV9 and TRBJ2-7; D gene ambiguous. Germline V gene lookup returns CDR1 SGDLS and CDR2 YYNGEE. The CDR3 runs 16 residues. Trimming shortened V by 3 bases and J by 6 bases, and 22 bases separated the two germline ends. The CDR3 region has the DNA TGTGCCAGCAGCGCCCCCCCAAGTCAGTCTCCGGGCGAGCAGTACTTC. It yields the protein CASSAPPSQSPGEQYF.

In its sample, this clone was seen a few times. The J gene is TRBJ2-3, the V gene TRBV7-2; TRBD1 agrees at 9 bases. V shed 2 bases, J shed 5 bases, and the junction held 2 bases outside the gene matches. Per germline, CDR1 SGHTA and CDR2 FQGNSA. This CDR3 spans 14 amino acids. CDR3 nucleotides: TGTGCCAGCAGCTTAACAGGGGGCAAAGATACGCAGTATTTT. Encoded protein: CASSLTGGKDTQYF.

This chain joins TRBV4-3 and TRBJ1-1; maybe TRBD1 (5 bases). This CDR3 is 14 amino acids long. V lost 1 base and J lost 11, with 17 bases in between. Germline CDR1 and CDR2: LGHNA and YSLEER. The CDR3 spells CASSQGPGRLGAFF. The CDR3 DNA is TGCGCCAGCAGCCAAGGGCCAGGGAGGTTGGGGGCTTTCTTT.

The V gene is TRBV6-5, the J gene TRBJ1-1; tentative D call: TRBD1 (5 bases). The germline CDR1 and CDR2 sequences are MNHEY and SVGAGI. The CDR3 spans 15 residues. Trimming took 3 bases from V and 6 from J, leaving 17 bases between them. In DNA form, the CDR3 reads TGTGCCAGCAGTTATCAATCGGGGACTTTTGCTGAAGCTTTCTTT. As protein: CASSYQSGTFAEAFF.

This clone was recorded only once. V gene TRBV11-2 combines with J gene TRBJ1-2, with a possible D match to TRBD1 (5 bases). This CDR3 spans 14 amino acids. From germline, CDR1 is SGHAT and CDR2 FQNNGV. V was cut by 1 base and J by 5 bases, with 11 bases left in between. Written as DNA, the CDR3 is TGTGCCAGCAGCTTAGTGGACACCGGTTATGGCTACACCTTC. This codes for CASSLVDTGYGYTF.

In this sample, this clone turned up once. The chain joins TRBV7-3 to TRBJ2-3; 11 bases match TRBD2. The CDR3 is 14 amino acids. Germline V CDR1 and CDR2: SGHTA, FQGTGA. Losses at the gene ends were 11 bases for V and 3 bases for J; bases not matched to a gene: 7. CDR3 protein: CASPSGRLTDTQYF. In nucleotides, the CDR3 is TGTGCCTCCCCTAGCGGGAGGCTAACAGATACGCAGTATTTT.

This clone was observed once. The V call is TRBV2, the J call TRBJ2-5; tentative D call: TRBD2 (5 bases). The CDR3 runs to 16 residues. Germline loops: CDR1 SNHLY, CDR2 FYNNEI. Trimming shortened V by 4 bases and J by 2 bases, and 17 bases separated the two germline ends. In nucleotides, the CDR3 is TGTGCCAGCAGTGCCTTGGGTAGCGACTCACAAGAGACCCAGTACTTC. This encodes CASSALGSDSQETQYF.

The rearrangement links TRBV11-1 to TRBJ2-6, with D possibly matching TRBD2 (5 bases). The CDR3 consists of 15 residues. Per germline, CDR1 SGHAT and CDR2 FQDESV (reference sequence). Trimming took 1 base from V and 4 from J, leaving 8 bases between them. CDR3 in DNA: TGTGCCAGCAGCTTAGGTCCGGGAGGGGCCAACGTCCTGACTTTC. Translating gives CASSLGPGGANVLTF.

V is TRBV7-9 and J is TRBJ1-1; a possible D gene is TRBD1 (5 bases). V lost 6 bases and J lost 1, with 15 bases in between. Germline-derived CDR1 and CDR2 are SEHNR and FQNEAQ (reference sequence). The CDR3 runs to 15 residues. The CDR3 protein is CASRTQGGSNTEAFF. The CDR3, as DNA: TGTGCCAGCAGGACCCAGGGAGGTTCGAACACTGAAGCTTTCTTT.